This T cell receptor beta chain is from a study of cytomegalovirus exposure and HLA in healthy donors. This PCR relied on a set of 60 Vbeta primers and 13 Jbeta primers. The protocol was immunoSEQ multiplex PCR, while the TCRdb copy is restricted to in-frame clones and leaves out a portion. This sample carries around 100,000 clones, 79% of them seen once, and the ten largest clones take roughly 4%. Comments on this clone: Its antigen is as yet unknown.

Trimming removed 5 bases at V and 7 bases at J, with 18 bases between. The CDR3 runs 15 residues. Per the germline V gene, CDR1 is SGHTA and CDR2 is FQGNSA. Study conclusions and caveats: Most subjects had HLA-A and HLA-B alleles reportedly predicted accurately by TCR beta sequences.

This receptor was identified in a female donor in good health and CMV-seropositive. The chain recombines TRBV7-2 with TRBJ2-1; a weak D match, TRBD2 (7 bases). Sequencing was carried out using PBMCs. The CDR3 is CASSEARGAGNEQFF. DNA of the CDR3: TGTGCCAGCAGCGAAGCTCGGGGGGCGGGAAATGAGCAGTTCTTC. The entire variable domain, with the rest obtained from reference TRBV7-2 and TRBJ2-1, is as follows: GAGVSQSPSNKVTEKGKDVELRCDPISGHTALYWYRQSLGQGLEFLIYFQGNSAPDKSGLPSDRFSAERTGGSVSTLTIQRTQQEDSAVYLCASSEARGAGNEQFFGPGTRLTVL.